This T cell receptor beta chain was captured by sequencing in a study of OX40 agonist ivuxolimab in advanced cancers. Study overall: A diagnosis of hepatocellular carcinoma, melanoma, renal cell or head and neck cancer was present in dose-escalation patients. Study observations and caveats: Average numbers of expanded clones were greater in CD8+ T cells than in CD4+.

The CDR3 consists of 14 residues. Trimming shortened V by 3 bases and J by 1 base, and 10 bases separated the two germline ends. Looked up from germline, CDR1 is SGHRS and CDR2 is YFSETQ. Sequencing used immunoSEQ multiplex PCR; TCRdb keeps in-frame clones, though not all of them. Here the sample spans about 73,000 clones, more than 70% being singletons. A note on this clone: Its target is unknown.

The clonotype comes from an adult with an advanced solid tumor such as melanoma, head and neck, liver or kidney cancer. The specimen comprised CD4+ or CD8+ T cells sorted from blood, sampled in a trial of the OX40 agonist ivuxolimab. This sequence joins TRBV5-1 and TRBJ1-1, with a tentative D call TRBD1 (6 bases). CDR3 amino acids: CASSSDRQNTEAFF. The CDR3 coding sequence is TGCGCCAGCAGCTCAGACAGGCAGAACACTGAAGCTTTCTTT. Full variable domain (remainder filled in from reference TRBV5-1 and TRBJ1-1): KAGVTQTPRYLIKTRGQQVTLSCSPISGHRSVSWYQQTPGQGLQFLFEYFSETQRNKGNFPGRFSGRQFSNSRSEMNVSTLELGDSALYLCASSSDRQNTEAFFGQGTRLTVV.